This T cell receptor beta chain is drawn from a study of cytomegalovirus exposure and HLA in healthy donors. Findings and limits, study-wide: Association of a missense DCLRE1C variant with TCR beta V- and J-gene trimming was reported in a later analysis. The study recorded more than 150 TCR beta chains that were cytomegalovirus-associated.

Points on this clone: The target antigen is unknown.

PCR primers comprised 60 Vbeta and 13 Jbeta primers. Clones were read by immunoSEQ multiplex PCR, and TCRdb kept only the in-frame ones, dropping some. The sample has roughly 120,000 clones; about 80% are singletons. The CDR3 length is 15 residues. Trimming left V 1 base short and J 0 bases short, with 9 bases between. CDR1 is MGHRA and CDR2 is YSYEKL in the germline V gene. Source material: PBMCs. The TCR sequence derives from a man aged 30-40 years in good health and CMV-seronegative. The chain has TRBV4-1 and TRBJ1-1, with D hard to call. The CDR3 DNA is TGCGCCAGCAGCCAAGCCCGGGGAATGAACACTGAAGCTTTCTTT. It yields the protein CASSQARGMNTEAFF.